This is a list of T cell receptor beta chains from one sample in a study of cytomegalovirus exposure and HLA in healthy donors. Clones were read by immunoSEQ multiplex PCR, and TCRdb kept only the in-frame ones, dropping some. The sample yields tens of thousands of clones, around 53% seen once. Input material: PBMCs. Receptors originate from a woman aged 40 to 50 in good health and CMV-seropositive. The CDR3 runs from the conserved cysteine through the conserved F or W. Fields, in order: V gene, clone size, D gene, J gene, CDR3 protein, CDR3 DNA. D genes are given only for firm matches. Size is omitted from some rows. Given values are once, few, many or a class for expanded clones.

>TRBV11-2|.|.|TRBJ2-5
CASSLGGLQTQYF
TGTGCCAGCAGCTTAGGAGGTCTCCAGACCCAGTACTTC
>TRBV19|.|.|TRBJ1-5
CASSIGGVGQPQHF
TGTGCCAGTAGTATTGGGGGGGTAGGTCAGCCCCAGCATTTT
>TRBV7-2|few|TRBD2|TRBJ2-3
CASSSTSGGRDTQYF
TGTGCCAGCAGCTCGACTAGCGGGGGACGGGATACGCAGTATTTT
>TRBV5-1|.|TRBD1|TRBJ1-1
CASSLSPGGFTEAFF
TGCGCCAGCAGCTTGTCACCAGGGGGCTTTACTGAAGCTTTCTTT
>TRBV10-2|.|TRBD1|TRBJ2-7
CASRDPGQFPYEQYF
TGCGCCAGCAGGGATCCGGGACAGTTTCCTTACGAGCAGTACTTC
>TRBV5-4|.|.|TRBJ1-4
CASSSGDELGEKLFF
TGTGCCAGCAGTAGCGGGGACGAATTAGGGGAAAAACTGTTTTTT
>TRBV15|.|TRBD2|TRBJ2-5
CATSSRGGGETQYF
TGTGCCACCAGCAGCCGCGGGGGAGGCGAGACCCAGTACTTC
>TRBV5-1|.|.|TRBJ2-7
CASSLDRQNYEQYF
TGCGCCAGCAGCTTGGACAGACAGAACTACGAGCAGTACTTC
>TRBV2|.|TRBD1|TRBJ2-3
CASSEEGQADPDTQYF
TGTGCCAGCAGTGAGGAAGGACAGGCGGACCCAGATACGCAGTATTTT
>TRBV5-1|.|.|TRBJ2-5
CASSLGQGGETQYF
TGCGCCAGCAGCTTGGGGCAGGGTGGAGAGACCCAGTACTTC
>TRBV2|once|TRBD1|TRBJ2-7
CASSSDRAVSYEQYF
TGTGCCAGCAGTTCGGACAGGGCCGTTTCCTACGAGCAGTACTTC
>TRBV7-2|.|.|TRBJ1-1
CASSLRIQTNTEAFF
TGTGCCAGCAGCTTAAGGATACAGACGAACACTGAAGCTTTCTTT
>TRBV28|.|.|TRBJ1-6
CASSLIQGSYSPLHF
TGTGCCAGCAGTTTAATCCAGGGTAGTTATTCGCCCCTCCACTTT
>TRBV27|.|TRBD1|TRBJ1-2
CASAQGPNLYGYTF
TGTGCCAGCGCACAGGGGCCAAATCTATATGGCTACACCTTC
>TRBV7-2|.|TRBD2|TRBJ2-5
CASSSWEGGGAGETQYF
TGTGCCAGCAGCTCGTGGGAGGGCGGGGGGGCAGGTGAGACCCAGTACTTC
>TRBV10-2|.|.|TRBJ2-7
CASSEGQGDTYEQYF
TGCGCCAGCAGTGAGGGGCAGGGCGATACCTACGAGCAGTACTTC
>TRBV7-9|few|.|TRBJ1-1
CASSPRQAIGTMNTEAFF
TGTGCCAGCAGCCCTAGACAGGCCATCGGGACGATGAACACTGAAGCTTTCTTT